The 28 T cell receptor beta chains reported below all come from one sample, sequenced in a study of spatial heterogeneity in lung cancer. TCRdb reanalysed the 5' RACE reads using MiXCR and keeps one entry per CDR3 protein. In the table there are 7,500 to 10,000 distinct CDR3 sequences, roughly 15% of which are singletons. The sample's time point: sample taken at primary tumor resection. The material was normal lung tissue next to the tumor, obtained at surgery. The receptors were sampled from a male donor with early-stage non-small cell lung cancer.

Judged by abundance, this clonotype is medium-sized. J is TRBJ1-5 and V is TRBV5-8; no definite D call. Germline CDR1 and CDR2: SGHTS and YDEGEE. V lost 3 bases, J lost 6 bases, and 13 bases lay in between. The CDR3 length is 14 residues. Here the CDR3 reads CASSSFANGQPQHF. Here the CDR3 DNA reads TGTGCCAGCAGCTCTTTTGCGAACGGTCAGCCCCAGCATTTT.

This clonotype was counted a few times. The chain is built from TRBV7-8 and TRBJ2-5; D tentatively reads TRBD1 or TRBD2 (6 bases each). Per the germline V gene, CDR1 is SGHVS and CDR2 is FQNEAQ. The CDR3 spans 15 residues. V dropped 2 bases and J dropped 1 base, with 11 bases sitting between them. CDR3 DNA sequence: TGTGCCAGCAGCTTATTGGAGGGGGGCCAAGAGACCCAGTACTTC. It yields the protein CASSLLEGGQETQYF. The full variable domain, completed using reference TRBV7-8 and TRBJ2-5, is GAGVSQSPRYKVAKRGQDVALRCDPISGHVSLFWYQQALGQGPEFLTYFQNEAQLDKSGLPSDRFFAERPEGSVSTLKIQRTQQEDSAVYLCASSLLEGGQETQYFGPGTRLLVL.

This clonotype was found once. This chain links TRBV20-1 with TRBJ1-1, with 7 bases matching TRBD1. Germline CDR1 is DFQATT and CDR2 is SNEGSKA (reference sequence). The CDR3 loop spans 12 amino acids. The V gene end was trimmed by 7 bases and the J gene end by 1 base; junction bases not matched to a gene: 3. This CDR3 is CSGYRGNTEAFF. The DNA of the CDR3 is TGCAGTGGCTACAGGGGGAACACTGAAGCTTTCTTT.

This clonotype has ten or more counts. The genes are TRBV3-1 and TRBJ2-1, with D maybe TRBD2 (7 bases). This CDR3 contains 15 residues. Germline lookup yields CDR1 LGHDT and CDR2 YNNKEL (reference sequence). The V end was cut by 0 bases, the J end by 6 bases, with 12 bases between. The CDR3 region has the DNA TGTGCCAGCAGCCAAGATTCGGGGGGCCGCAATGAGCAGTTCTTC. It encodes CASSQDSGGRNEQFF.

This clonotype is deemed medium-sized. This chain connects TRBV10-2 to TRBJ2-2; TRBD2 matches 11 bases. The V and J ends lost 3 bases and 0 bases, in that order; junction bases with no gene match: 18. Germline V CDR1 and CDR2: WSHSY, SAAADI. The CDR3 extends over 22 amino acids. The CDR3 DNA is TGCGCCAGCAGTGAAACGCTAGGAACTAGCGGGAGACGGGGCGCGAACACCGGGGAGCTGTTTTTT. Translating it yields CASSETLGTSGRRGANTGELFF.

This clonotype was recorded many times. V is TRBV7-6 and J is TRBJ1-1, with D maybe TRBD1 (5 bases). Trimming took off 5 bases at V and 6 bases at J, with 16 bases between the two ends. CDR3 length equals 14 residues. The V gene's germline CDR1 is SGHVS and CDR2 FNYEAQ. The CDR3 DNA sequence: TGTGCCAGCAGCCCCCGGGACTCCCGCGCTGAAGCTTTCTTT. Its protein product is CASSPRDSRAEAFF. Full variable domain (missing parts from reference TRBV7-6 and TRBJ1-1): GAGVSQSPRYKVTKRGQDVALRCDPISGHVSLYWYRQALGQGPEFLTYFNYEAQQDKSGLPNDRFSAERPEGSISTLTIQRTEQRDSAMYRCASSPRDSRAEAFFGQGTRLTVV.

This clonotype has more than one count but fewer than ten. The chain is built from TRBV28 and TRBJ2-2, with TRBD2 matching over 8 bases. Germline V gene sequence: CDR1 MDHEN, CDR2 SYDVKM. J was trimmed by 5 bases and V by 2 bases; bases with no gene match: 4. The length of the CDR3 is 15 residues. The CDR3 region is CASSLAGGGTGELFF. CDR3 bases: TGTGCCAGCAGTTTAGCGGGAGGTGGGACCGGGGAGCTGTTTTTT. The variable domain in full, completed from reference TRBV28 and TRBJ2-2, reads DVKVTQSSRYLVKRTGEKVFLECVQDMDHENMFWYRQDPGLGLRLIYFSYDVKMKEKGDIPEGYSVSREKKERFSLILESASTNQTSMYLCASSLAGGGTGELFFGEGSRLTVL.

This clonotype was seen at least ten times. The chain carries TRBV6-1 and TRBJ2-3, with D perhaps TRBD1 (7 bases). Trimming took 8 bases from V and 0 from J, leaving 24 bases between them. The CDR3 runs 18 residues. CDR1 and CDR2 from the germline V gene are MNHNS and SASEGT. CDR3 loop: CASSPRGLGLTSTDTQYF. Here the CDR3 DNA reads TGTGCCAGCTCCCCGAGGGGGCTAGGACTAACTAGCACAGATACGCAGTATTTT.

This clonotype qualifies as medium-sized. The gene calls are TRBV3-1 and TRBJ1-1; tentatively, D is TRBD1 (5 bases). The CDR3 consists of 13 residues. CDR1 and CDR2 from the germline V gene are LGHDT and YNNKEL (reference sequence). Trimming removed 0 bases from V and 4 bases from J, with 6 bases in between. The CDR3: CASSQDGTTEAFF. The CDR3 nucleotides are TGTGCCAGCAGCCAAGACGGGACCACTGAAGCTTTCTTT.

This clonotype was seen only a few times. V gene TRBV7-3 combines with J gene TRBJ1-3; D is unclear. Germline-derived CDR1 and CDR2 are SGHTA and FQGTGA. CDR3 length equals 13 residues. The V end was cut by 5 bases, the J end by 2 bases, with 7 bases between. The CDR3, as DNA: TGTGCCAGCAGCCCATCAACTGGAAACACCATATATTTT. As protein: CASSPSTGNTIYF. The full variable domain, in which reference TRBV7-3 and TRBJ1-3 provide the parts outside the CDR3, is GAGVSQTPSNKVTEKGKYVELRCDPISGHTALYWYRQSLGQGPEFLIYFQGTGAADDSGLPNDRFFAVRPEGSVSTLKIQRTERGDSAVYLCASSPSTGNTIYFGEGSWLTVV.

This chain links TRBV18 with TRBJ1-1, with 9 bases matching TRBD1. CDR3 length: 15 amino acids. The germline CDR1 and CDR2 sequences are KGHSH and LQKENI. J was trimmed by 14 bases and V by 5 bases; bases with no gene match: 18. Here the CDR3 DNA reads TGTGCCAGCTCATCAGATACACAGGGGGCCCCGGTCCCGTTCTTT. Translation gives CASSSDTQGAPVPFF.

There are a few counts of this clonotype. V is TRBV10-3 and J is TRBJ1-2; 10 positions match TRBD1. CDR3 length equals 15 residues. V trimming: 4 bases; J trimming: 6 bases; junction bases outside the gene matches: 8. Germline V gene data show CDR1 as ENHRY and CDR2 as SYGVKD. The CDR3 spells CAISARTGGIDGYTF. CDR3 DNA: TGTGCCATCAGTGCACGGACAGGGGGTATAGATGGCTACACCTTC.

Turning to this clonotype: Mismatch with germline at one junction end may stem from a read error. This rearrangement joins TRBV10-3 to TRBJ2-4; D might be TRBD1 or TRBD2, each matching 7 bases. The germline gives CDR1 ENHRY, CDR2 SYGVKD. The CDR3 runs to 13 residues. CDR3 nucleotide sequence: TGTGCCATCAGTGAGGTAACAGGGGAGGGCTTTGACTTC. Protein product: CAISEVTGEGFDF.

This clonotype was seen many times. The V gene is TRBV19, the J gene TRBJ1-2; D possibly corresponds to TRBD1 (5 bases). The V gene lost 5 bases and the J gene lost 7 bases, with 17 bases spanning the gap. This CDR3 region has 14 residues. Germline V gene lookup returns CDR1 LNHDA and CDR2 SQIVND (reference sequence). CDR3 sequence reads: CASSVPSGSSGYTF. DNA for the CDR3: TGTGCCAGTAGTGTACCGTCAGGGTCTTCTGGCTACACCTTC.

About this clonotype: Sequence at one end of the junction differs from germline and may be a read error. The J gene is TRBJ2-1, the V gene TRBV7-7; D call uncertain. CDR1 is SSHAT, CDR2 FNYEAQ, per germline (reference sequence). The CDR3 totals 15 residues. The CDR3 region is CASSSTASSYNEQFF. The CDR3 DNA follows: TGTGCTAGCAGCTCGACGGCTAGCTCCTACAATGAGCAGTTCTTC.

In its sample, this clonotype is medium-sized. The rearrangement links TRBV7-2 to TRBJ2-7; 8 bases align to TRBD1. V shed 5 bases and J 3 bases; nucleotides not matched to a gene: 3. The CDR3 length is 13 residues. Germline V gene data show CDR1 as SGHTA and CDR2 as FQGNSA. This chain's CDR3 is CASSPGQGYEQYF. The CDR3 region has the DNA TGTGCCAGCAGCCCCGGACAGGGCTACGAGCAGTACTTC.

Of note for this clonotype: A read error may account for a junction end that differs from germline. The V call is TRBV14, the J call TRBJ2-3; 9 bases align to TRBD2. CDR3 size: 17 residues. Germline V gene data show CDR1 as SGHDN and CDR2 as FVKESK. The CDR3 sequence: CASSQVARRGGPDTQYF. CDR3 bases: TGTGCCAGCAGTCAAGTCGCCAGGCGGGGGGGGCCAGATACGCAGTATTTT.

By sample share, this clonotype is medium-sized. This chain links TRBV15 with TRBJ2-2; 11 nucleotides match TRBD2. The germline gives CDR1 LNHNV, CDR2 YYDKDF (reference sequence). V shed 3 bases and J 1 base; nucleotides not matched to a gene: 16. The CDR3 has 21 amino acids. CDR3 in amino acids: CATSRERTGPGTSGNTGELFF. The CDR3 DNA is TGTGCCACCAGCAGGGAACGGACAGGACCAGGGACTAGCGGGAACACCGGGGAGCTGTTTTTT.

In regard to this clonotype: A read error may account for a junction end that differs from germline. CDR3 sequence reads: CASSPSSEQYF. The CDR3 bases are TGTGCCAGCAGTCCCTCCTCCGAGCAGTACTTC. The gene calls are TRBV28 and TRBJ2-7, with D uncertain. The CDR3 is 11 residues long. The germline CDR1 and CDR2 sequences are MDHEN and SYDVKM. Using reference TRBV28 and TRBJ2-7 for the parts outside the CDR3, the full variable domain is DVKVTQSSRYLVKRTGEKVFLECVQDMDHENMFWYRQDPGLGLRLIYFSYDVKMKEKGDIPEGYSVSREKKERFSLILESASTNQTSMYLCASSPSSEQYFGPGTRLTVT.

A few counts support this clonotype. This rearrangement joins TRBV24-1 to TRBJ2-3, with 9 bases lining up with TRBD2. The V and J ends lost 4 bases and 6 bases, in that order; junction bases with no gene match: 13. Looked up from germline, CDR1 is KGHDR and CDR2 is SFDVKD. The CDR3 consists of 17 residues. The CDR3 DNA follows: TGTGCCACCAGTGAGTTACTAGCGGGTCCCGGTACCGATACGCAGTATTTT. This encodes CATSELLAGPGTDTQYF.

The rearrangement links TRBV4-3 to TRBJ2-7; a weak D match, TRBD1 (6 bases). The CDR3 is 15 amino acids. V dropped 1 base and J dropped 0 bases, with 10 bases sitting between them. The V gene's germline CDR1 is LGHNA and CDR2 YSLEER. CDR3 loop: CASSQAAGVSYEQYF. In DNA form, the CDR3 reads TGCGCCAGCAGCCAAGCAGCAGGGGTCTCCTACGAGCAGTACTTC.

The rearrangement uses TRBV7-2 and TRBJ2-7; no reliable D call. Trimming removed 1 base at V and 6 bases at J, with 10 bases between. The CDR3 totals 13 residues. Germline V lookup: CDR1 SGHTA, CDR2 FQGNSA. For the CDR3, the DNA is TGTGCCAGCAGCTTAGGAAGGGCACCCGAGCAGTACTTC. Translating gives CASSLGRAPEQYF.

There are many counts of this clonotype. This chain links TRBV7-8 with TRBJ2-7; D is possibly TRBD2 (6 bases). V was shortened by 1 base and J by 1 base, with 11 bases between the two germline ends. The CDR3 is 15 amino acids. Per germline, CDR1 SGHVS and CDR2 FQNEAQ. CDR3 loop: CASSLVGGTSYEQYF. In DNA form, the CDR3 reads TGTGCCAGCAGCTTAGTTGGGGGGACTTCCTACGAGCAGTACTTC.

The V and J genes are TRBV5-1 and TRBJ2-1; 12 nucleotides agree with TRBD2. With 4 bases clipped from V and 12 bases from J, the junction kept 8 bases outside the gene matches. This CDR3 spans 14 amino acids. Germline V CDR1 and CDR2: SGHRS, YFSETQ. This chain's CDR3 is CASSPGLAGHRQFF. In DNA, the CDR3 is TGCGCCAGCAGCCCAGGACTAGCGGGACATCGGCAGTTCTTC.

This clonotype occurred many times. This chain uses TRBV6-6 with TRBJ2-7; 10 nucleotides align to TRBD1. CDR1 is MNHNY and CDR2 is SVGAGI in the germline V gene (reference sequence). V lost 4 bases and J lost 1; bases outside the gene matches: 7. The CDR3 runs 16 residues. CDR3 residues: CASSSLTGGRSYEQYF. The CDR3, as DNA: TGTGCCAGCAGTTCCCTGACAGGGGGCCGTTCCTACGAGCAGTACTTC.

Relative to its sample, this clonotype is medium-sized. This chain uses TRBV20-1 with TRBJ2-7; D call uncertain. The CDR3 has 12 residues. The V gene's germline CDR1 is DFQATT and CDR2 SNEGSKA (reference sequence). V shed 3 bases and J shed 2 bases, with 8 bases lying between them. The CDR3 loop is CSASPRTYEQYF. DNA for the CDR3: TGCAGTGCTAGTCCAAGAACCTACGAGCAGTACTTC.

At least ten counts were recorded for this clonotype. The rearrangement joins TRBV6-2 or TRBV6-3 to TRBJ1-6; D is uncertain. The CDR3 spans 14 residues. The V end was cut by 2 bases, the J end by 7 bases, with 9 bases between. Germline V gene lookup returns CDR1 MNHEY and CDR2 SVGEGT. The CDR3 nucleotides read TGTGCCAGCAGTTACGTGGGAGGGAATTCACCCCTCCACTTT. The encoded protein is CASSYVGGNSPLHF.

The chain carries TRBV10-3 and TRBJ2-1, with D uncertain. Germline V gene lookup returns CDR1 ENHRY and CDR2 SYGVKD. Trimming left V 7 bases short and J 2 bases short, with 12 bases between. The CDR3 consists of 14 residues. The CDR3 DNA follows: TGTGCCATCATGTCGCCCGGAACCTACAATGAGCAGTTCTTC. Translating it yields CAIMSPGTYNEQFF.